Shown below are 13 T cell receptor beta chains from a single sample sequenced in a study of cytomegalovirus exposure and HLA in healthy donors. PCR employed 60 Vbeta and 13 Jbeta primers. This table comes from immunoSEQ multiplex PCR, and its TCRdb copy is limited to in-frame clones, with some not included. In the table there are more than 95,000 clones, roughly 9.1% of which are singletons. The source material was PBMCs. These receptors all stem from a man aged 40-49 years in good health and CMV-seropositive.

There are a few counts of this clone. Here the CDR3 DNA reads TGTGCCAGCAGAACCGGGACAGGGTACAATGAGCAGTTCTTC. The encoded protein is CASRTGTGYNEQFF. This sequence joins TRBV13 and TRBJ2-1; 9 bases fit TRBD1. Germline trimming cut 6 bases from V and 4 bases from J; bases unmatched to any gene: 4. The CDR3 totals 14 residues. CDR1 is PRHDT, CDR2 FYEKMQ, per germline (reference sequence).

The chain is built from TRBV6-6 and TRBJ2-7; 9 bases fit TRBD2. The CDR3 has 15 amino acids. Germline loops: CDR1 MNHNY, CDR2 SVGAGI (reference sequence). V gave up 0 bases and J gave up 4 bases; unmatched junction bases: 4. The CDR3 sequence: CASSYSGSGSYEQYF. In nucleotides, the CDR3 is TGTGCCAGCAGTTACTCGGGTAGCGGGAGTTACGAGCAGTACTTC.

This clone was observed a few times. This chain uses TRBV28 with TRBJ2-4, with 9 nucleotides matching TRBD1. The ends lost 3 bases at V and 3 bases at J; junction bases unmatched: 6. The length of the CDR3 is 16 residues. Looked up from germline, CDR1 is MDHEN and CDR2 is SYDVKM. The CDR3 here is CASSLTGGMGKNIQYF. For the CDR3, the DNA is TGTGCCAGCAGTTTGACAGGGGGTATGGGCAAAAACATTCAGTACTTC.

The V call is TRBV6-5, the J call TRBJ1-2; D call uncertain. The germline V gene encodes CDR1 MNHEY and CDR2 SVGAGI. Trimming took off 2 bases at V and 8 bases at J, with 9 bases between the two ends. The CDR3 loop spans 12 amino acids. CDR3 loop: CASSYGSEGYTF. Written as DNA, the CDR3 is TGTGCCAGCAGTTACGGTTCCGAGGGCTACACCTTC.

V usage is TRBV5-1 and J usage is TRBJ1-5; D remains ambiguous. Germline values: CDR1 SGHRS, CDR2 YFSETQ. Trimming took 4 bases from V and 0 from J, leaving 11 bases between them. The CDR3 is made up of 15 amino acids. CDR3 DNA sequence: TGCGCCAGCAGCCCGGGGTTTACTAGCAATCAGCCCCAGCATTTT. As protein: CASSPGFTSNQPQHF.

The chain carries TRBV2 and TRBJ2-1; a weak D match, TRBD1 (6 bases). The V end was cut by 0 bases, the J end by 7 bases, with 16 bases between. The CDR3 runs to 16 residues. Per the germline V gene, CDR1 is SNHLY and CDR2 is FYNNEI. CDR3: CASSEAGAGLFNEQFF. CDR3 DNA: TGTGCCAGCAGTGAAGCGGGGGCAGGCCTGTTTAATGAGCAGTTCTTC.

In its sample, this clone was seen a few times. The chain is built from TRBV6-7 and TRBJ1-3; a weak D match, TRBD1 (5 bases). TRBV6-7 is classed as an ORF, of uncertain function. The CDR3 covers 18 residues. Trimming shortened V by 0 bases and J by 0 bases, and 15 bases separated the two germline ends. CDR3 in amino acids: CASSYSHRTENSGNTIYF. CDR3 coding DNA: TGTGCCAGCAGTTACTCCCACAGGACGGAAAACTCTGGAAACACCATATATTTT.

The V call is TRBV29-1, the J call TRBJ1-5; D ambiguous. Germline CDR1 SQVTM, CDR2 ANQGSEA. This CDR3 has 13 residues. The V and J ends lost 6 bases and 0 bases respectively, with 9 bases between them. Here the CDR3 DNA reads TGCAGCGTACAAGACTATAGCAATCAGCCCCAGCATTTT. Translating gives CSVQDYSNQPQHF. Full variable domain (missing parts from reference TRBV29-1 and TRBJ1-5): SAVISQKPSRDICQRGTSLTIQCQVDSQVTMMFWYRQQPGQSLTLIATANQGSEATYESGFVIDKFPISRPNLTFSTLTVSNMSPEDSSIYLCSVQDYSNQPQHFGDGTRLSIL.

In this sample, this clone turned up a few times. The rearrangement joins TRBV7-8 to TRBJ2-5; TRBD2 might be the D (7 bases). The end of the DNA is better explained by TRBJ2-7, so the J call may be wrong. This CDR3 region has 17 residues. The V gene's germline CDR1 is SGHVS and CDR2 FQNEAQ. Written as DNA, the CDR3 is TGTGCCAGCAGCTTAGCCTTCACCAGCGGGACACGATACGAGCAGTACTTC. This codes for CASSLAFTSGTRYEQYF.

In its sample, this clone was seen a few times. The rearrangement uses TRBV15 and TRBJ2-5; a weak D match, TRBD2 (5 bases). Per germline, CDR1 LNHNV and CDR2 YYDKDF (reference sequence). V lost 8 bases and J lost 6, with 19 bases in between. CDR3 size: 14 residues. CDR3 sequence: CATGSINTRKTQYF. Written as DNA, the CDR3 is TGTGCCACCGGAAGTATAAATACTAGGAAGACCCAGTACTTC.

This clone was observed a few times. The chain couples TRBV4-1 to TRBJ2-5; D is ambiguous. V gave up 2 bases and J gave up 4 bases, with 8 bases separating them. CDR3 length: 13 residues. Per the germline V gene, CDR1 is MGHRA and CDR2 is YSYEKL. CDR3 nucleotide sequence: TGCGCCAGCAGCCAAATGGCCTCAGAGACCCAGTACTTC. Amino acid sequence: CASSQMASETQYF.

This clone was recorded a few times. This chain joins TRBV11-3 and TRBJ2-7; 10 nucleotides agree with TRBD1. V shed 5 bases and J 2 bases; nucleotides not matched to a gene: 6. The CDR3 spans 15 residues. Germline CDR1 reads SGHNT; CDR2 reads YENEEA. DNA for the CDR3: TGTGCCAGCAGCACGACAGGGGGCCCCCCCTACGAGCAGTACTTC. Its translation is CASSTTGGPPYEQYF.

V is TRBV29-1 and J is TRBJ2-7; 9 positions match TRBD1. This CDR3 has 13 residues. With 6 bases clipped from V and 4 bases from J, the junction kept 7 bases outside the gene matches. Germline assignment: CDR1 SQVTM and CDR2 ANQGSEA. The CDR3 DNA follows: TGCAGCGTCAGGGGGGGGACAGGGTACGAGCAGTACTTC. Translating gives CSVRGGTGYEQYF.